This passage covers 15 T cell receptor beta chains from one sample sequenced in a study of PD-1 blockade in classical Hodgkin lymphoma. Sample time point: cycle 4 day 1 (C4D1), after five to seven weeks of nivolumab. Each patient relapsed following autologous stem cell transplantation, and prior brentuximab vedotin exposure differed. Purification of CD4+ T cells from thawed PBMCs was performed via magnetic negative selection. TCRdb keeps only in-frame clones here, not all; method: immunoSEQ multiplex PCR. The sample has roughly 29,000 clones; approximately 79% are singletons. Source: CD4+ T cells from blood, taken before the fourth cycle of nivolumab. All receptors derive from a human donor with classical Hodgkin lymphoma.

The chain recombines TRBV18 with TRBJ2-3; TRBD1 matches at 7 bases. The CDR3 contains 16 residues. Germline values: CDR1 KGHSH, CDR2 LQKENI. The J segment lost 6 bases and the V segment lost 0 bases, leaving 9 bases of the junction unmatched. The chain's CDR3 is CASSPPGQYNWDTQYF. CDR3 in DNA: TGTGCCAGCTCACCACCGGGACAGTATAATTGGGATACGCAGTATTTT.

The rearrangement joins TRBV19 to TRBJ1-5; a weak D match, TRBD1 (5 bases). The CDR3 is made up of 14 amino acids. CDR1 LNHDA and CDR2 SQIVND come from the germline V gene (reference sequence). V lost 11 bases and J 7 bases, leaving 21 bases between the germline ends. The CDR3 sequence: CASKRGVAGQPQHF. CDR3 nucleotide sequence: TGTGCCTCAAAGCGAGGGGTCGCGGGCCAGCCCCAGCATTTT.

The chain couples TRBV7-2 to TRBJ1-2; a weak D match, TRBD1 (5 bases). V was clipped by 4 bases and J by 6 bases, with 18 bases between them. The length of the CDR3 is 15 residues. Germline V gene lookup returns CDR1 SGHTA and CDR2 FQGNSA. CDR3 nucleotides: TGTGCCAGCAGCTCTTCGGCAGTTTGGGGGAATGGCTACACCTTC. It specifies CASSSSAVWGNGYTF.

V and J are TRBV28 and TRBJ1-5, with TRBD1 matching 9 bases. The germline gives CDR1 MDHEN, CDR2 SYDVKM. J gave up 6 bases and V 8 bases, and 5 bases lay outside the gene matches. This CDR3 region has 13 residues. This CDR3 is CASGTGWGQPQHF. The CDR3, as DNA: TGTGCCAGCGGGACAGGGTGGGGTCAGCCCCAGCATTTT.

The V gene is TRBV6-1, the J gene TRBJ1-1; possibly TRBD1 for D (5 bases). Trimming shortened V by 7 bases and J by 0 bases, and 15 bases separated the two germline ends. The length of the CDR3 is 15 residues. Germline V gives CDR1 MNHNS, CDR2 SASEGT. CDR3 in amino acids: CASILPGPMNTEAFF. CDR3 DNA sequence: TGTGCCAGCATCCTACCGGGACCTATGAACACTGAAGCTTTCTTT.

V and J are TRBV5-1 and TRBJ1-2, with a weak D call TRBD1 (5 bases). Germline CDR1 SGHRS, CDR2 YFSETQ. CDR3 length: 19 amino acids. Trimming removed 0 bases from V and 1 base from J, with 22 bases in between. In DNA, the CDR3 is TGCGCCAGCAGCTTGGAACTCGGGACTTCACTGGAGTTTAACTATGGCTACACCTTC. Translated, it gives CASSLELGTSLEFNYGYTF. Full variable domain (outside the CDR3, taken from reference TRBV5-1 and TRBJ1-2): KAGVTQTPRYLIKTRGQQVTLSCSPISGHRSVSWYQQTPGQGLQFLFEYFSETQRNKGNFPGRFSGRQFSNSRSEMNVSTLELGDSALYLCASSLELGTSLEFNYGYTFGSGTRLTVV.

The chain links TRBV19 to TRBJ2-5; D gene uncertain. The V end was cut by 5 bases, the J end by 4 bases, with 17 bases between. Germline CDR1 reads LNHDA; CDR2 reads SQIVND (reference sequence). The CDR3 is 15 amino acids. CDR3 sequence (DNA): TGTGCCAGTAGTGGGTATCGTGTAGGCGGAGAGACCCAGTACTTC. Translation gives CASSGYRVGGETQYF.

This clone was counted between two and nine times. The chain uses TRBV11-3 and TRBJ1-1; tentative D call: TRBD1 (6 bases). CDR3 length: 17 residues. Germline-derived CDR1 and CDR2 are SGHNT and YENEEA. V lost 4 bases to trimming and J lost 1 base, with 19 bases between them. The chain's CDR3 is CASSYHHRQEKNTEAFF. The CDR3 DNA reads as TGTGCCAGCAGCTACCACCATCGACAGGAGAAGAACACTGAAGCTTTCTTT.

CDR3 amino acids: CASSPPPRWGISGNTIYF. In DNA, the CDR3 is TGTGCCAGCAGCCCCCCACCCCGATGGGGGATCTCTGGAAACACCATATATTTT. V gene TRBV28 combines with J gene TRBJ1-3, with a tentative D call TRBD1 (5 bases). V lost 6 bases and J 0 bases, leaving 21 bases between the germline ends. Germline CDR1 is MDHEN and CDR2 is SYDVKM. CDR3 length: 18 amino acids.

V and J are TRBV4-1 and TRBJ1-5; TRBD1 aligns across 9 bases. Germline loops: CDR1 MGHRA, CDR2 YSYEKL. The J segment lost 5 bases and the V segment lost 3 bases, leaving 8 bases of the junction unmatched. This CDR3 has 16 residues. CDR3 amino acids: CASSQVDWDRDQPQHF. CDR3 coding DNA: TGCGCCAGCAGCCAGGTCGATTGGGACAGGGATCAGCCCCAGCATTTT.

V is TRBV7-2 and J is TRBJ2-7; 9 bases are shared with TRBD2. J gave up 2 bases and V 2 bases, and 7 bases lay outside the gene matches. The V gene's germline CDR1 is SGHTA and CDR2 FQGNSA. The CDR3 length is 16 residues. The CDR3 loop is CASSLYGVAGAYEQYF. The CDR3 DNA reads as TGTGCCAGCAGCTTATACGGGGTAGCGGGAGCCTACGAGCAGTACTTC.

The V gene is TRBV6-1, the J gene TRBJ2-3; no clear D gene. Germline V gene data show CDR1 as MNHNS and CDR2 as SASEGT. The CDR3 contains 16 residues. V dropped 3 bases and J dropped 5 bases, with 18 bases sitting between them. DNA of the CDR3: TGTGCCAGCAGTGACCTGCGGAGAACCACCCAAGATACGCAGTATTTT. This encodes CASSDLRRTTQDTQYF.

DNA of the CDR3: TGTGCCAGCAGTTCTACGATTAACTATGGCTACACCTTC. Amino acids: CASSSTINYGYTF. The rearrangement joins TRBV27 to TRBJ1-2; unclear D gene. Germline V gene sequence: CDR1 MNHEY, CDR2 SMNVEV (reference sequence). This CDR3 has 13 amino acids. V gave up 4 bases and J gave up 1 base, with 7 bases separating them.

The chain is built from TRBV6-6 and TRBJ2-1; TRBD1 might be the D (6 bases). Deletions cut 2 bases from V and 5 bases from J, with 16 bases between. Germline CDR1 reads MNHNY; CDR2 reads SVGAGI (reference sequence). This CDR3 comprises 16 residues. The CDR3 DNA follows: TGTGCCAGCAGTTACCCCGGTACGGACAGAAACAATGAGCAGTTCTTC. This encodes CASSYPGTDRNNEQFF.

In this sample, this clone turned up a few times. The J gene is TRBJ2-3, the V gene TRBV5-6; D may be TRBD2 (6 bases). V was clipped by 0 bases and J by 9 bases, with 11 bases between them. The germline V gene encodes CDR1 SGHDT and CDR2 YYEEEE. The CDR3 spans 13 residues. CDR3 residues: CASSLGGGWTQYF. In nucleotides, the CDR3 is TGTGCCAGCAGCTTGGGGGGAGGTTGGACGCAGTATTTT.